These T cell receptor beta chains were read from a single sample in a study of cytomegalovirus exposure and HLA in healthy donors. Only in-frame clones appear in the TCRdb table, and some are missing; sequencing was by immunoSEQ multiplex PCR. This sample has some 110,000 clones, with around 88% found just once. Sequencing was done on a sample of PBMCs. The receptors were gathered from a man between 18 and 35 years old in good health and CMV-seronegative. Both conserved end residues are trimmed from each CDR3. The order of the fields is D gene, V gene, CDR3 protein. D genes are given only for firm matches.

d_call: TRBD2; v_call: TRBV14; cdr3_aa: ASSQSGTRGFYEQF
d_call: TRBD1; v_call: TRBV4-3; cdr3_aa: ASSQGGQGMYGYT
d_call: .; v_call: TRBV28; cdr3_aa: ASSLYPSDSSQPEAF
d_call: .; v_call: TRBV29-1; cdr3_aa: SVEDLSNEQY
d_call: TRBD2; v_call: TRBV27; cdr3_aa: ASRPSGRETQY
d_call: TRBD2; v_call: TRBV28; cdr3_aa: ASRPGLAGNYEQY
d_call: .; v_call: TRBV9; cdr3_aa: ASSPRALQETQY
d_call: .; v_call: TRBV7-8; cdr3_aa: ASSLLRYGNQPQH
d_call: TRBD1; v_call: TRBV13; cdr3_aa: ASSLGGTGGMTPLH
d_call: TRBD1; v_call: TRBV9; cdr3_aa: ASSGAGTGKSGELF
d_call: .; v_call: TRBV28; cdr3_aa: ASSISTDTQY
d_call: .; v_call: TRBV6-5; cdr3_aa: ASSYGLHYGYT
d_call: TRBD1; v_call: TRBV6-5; cdr3_aa: ASSSDREERYTEAF
d_call: .; v_call: TRBV29-1; cdr3_aa: SVGRDLRQASADTQY
d_call: .; v_call: TRBV13; cdr3_aa: ASSPWTQSPSYEQY
d_call: .; v_call: TRBV10-2; cdr3_aa: ASRDWVSNQPQH
d_call: TRBD1; v_call: TRBV7-6; cdr3_aa: ASSSTGLKLF
d_call: TRBD1; v_call: TRBV19; cdr3_aa: ASRTQGRHQPQH
d_call: .; v_call: TRBV21-1; cdr3_aa: APNGRVYEQY
d_call: .; v_call: TRBV4-3; cdr3_aa: ASSHLTGDSGNTIY
d_call: .; v_call: TRBV18; cdr3_aa: ASSPFGGGTGELF
d_call: TRBD2; v_call: TRBV14; cdr3_aa: ASSQERLAGGEQF
d_call: .; v_call: TRBV4-1; cdr3_aa: ASSQGGTAVFIETQY
d_call: TRBD2; v_call: TRBV6-1; cdr3_aa: ASRGLAGISDTQY
d_call: .; v_call: TRBV27; cdr3_aa: ASKSAGFTDTQY
d_call: .; v_call: TRBV27; cdr3_aa: ASSGLQGYNEQF
d_call: .; v_call: TRBV7-6; cdr3_aa: ASSSNSVLDEQY
d_call: TRBD2; v_call: TRBV27; cdr3_aa: ASSFLAGSSYNEQF
d_call: .; v_call: TRBV28; cdr3_aa: ATRASDTQY
d_call: TRBD2; v_call: TRBV27; cdr3_aa: ASIPQGLAGGLSTGELF
d_call: TRBD1; v_call: TRBV2; cdr3_aa: ASSRRTGVGGNQPQH
d_call: .; v_call: TRBV7-6; cdr3_aa: ASSSGVPPLNTQY
d_call: .; v_call: TRBV7-2; cdr3_aa: ASRLSSTDTQY
d_call: .; v_call: TRBV15; cdr3_aa: ATSSSGIKYEQY
d_call: .; v_call: TRBV6-5; cdr3_aa: ASSRDSGEQY
d_call: .; v_call: TRBV2; cdr3_aa: ASTDALDYSSYNEQF
d_call: TRBD1; v_call: TRBV5-1; cdr3_aa: ASSLQGNYGYT
d_call: .; v_call: TRBV18; cdr3_aa: ASSPSQDKNTEAF
d_call: .; v_call: TRBV4-3; cdr3_aa: ASSQERNRQLG
d_call: .; v_call: TRBV6-5; cdr3_aa: ASSYSSGGGYEQY
d_call: TRBD1; v_call: TRBV27; cdr3_aa: ASSTGEKQPQH
d_call: .; v_call: TRBV7-8; cdr3_aa: ASSLGTALNSPLH
d_call: .; v_call: TRBV6-1; cdr3_aa: ASSEGGHSSYEQY
d_call: TRBD1; v_call: TRBV25-1; cdr3_aa: ASSDLPDRGLRGYT
d_call: .; v_call: TRBV25-1; cdr3_aa: ASSEFKPQH
d_call: .; v_call: TRBV7-2; cdr3_aa: ASSLGRQFTSQSYEQY
d_call: .; v_call: TRBV4-1; cdr3_aa: ASSQSSQGGQPQH
d_call: TRBD2; v_call: TRBV11-2; cdr3_aa: ASSRGTSGFTDTQY
d_call: .; v_call: TRBV18; cdr3_aa: ASSPPSGVGELF
d_call: .; v_call: TRBV5-4; cdr3_aa: ASSGGTPTTNEKLF
d_call: .; v_call: TRBV5-8; cdr3_aa: ASSLGQQNYSNQPQH
d_call: TRBD2; v_call: TRBV7-9; cdr3_aa: ASSPGLAAYEQY
d_call: .; v_call: TRBV27; cdr3_aa: ASSFETVTADTQY
d_call: TRBD1; v_call: TRBV4-3; cdr3_aa: ASSQGDRNSPLH
d_call: .; v_call: TRBV19; cdr3_aa: ASSIEKAGYRASTGELF
d_call: TRBD1; v_call: TRBV28; cdr3_aa: ASRTGGLRNGYT
d_call: .; v_call: TRBV4-1; cdr3_aa: ASSHQGPEPNEQY
d_call: TRBD1; v_call: TRBV28; cdr3_aa: ASSTSGQGALNYGYT
d_call: TRBD1; v_call: TRBV27; cdr3_aa: ASSLTGGNEQY